The clone carrying this T cell receptor beta chain was recorded many times. This sample was included in a study of molecular identifiers for immune sequencing clone quantification. A single record per CDR3 protein comes from TCRdb applying MiXCR to the PCR reads. The sample lists approximately 550,000 distinct CDR3 sequences; about a fifth were seen once. The specimen was naive CD8+ T cells from blood, with Jurkat cell RNA spiked in. This sample's subset: FACS-sorted CD8+CD4-CCR7+CD45RA+ naive T cells. The clonotype was recovered from a human donor in good health. Some libraries in this study had Jurkat cell RNA spiked in.

The chain's CDR3 is CASSQGQDYEQYF. The CDR3 DNA sequence: TGCGCCAGCAGCCAAGGACAGGACTACGAGCAGTACTTC. The chain employs TRBV4-3 and TRBJ2-7, with a weak D call TRBD1 (6 bases). The CDR3 extends over 13 amino acids. Germline V gene lookup returns CDR1 LGHNA and CDR2 YSLEER. Trimming stripped 1 base from V and 3 bases from J, with 7 bases between.